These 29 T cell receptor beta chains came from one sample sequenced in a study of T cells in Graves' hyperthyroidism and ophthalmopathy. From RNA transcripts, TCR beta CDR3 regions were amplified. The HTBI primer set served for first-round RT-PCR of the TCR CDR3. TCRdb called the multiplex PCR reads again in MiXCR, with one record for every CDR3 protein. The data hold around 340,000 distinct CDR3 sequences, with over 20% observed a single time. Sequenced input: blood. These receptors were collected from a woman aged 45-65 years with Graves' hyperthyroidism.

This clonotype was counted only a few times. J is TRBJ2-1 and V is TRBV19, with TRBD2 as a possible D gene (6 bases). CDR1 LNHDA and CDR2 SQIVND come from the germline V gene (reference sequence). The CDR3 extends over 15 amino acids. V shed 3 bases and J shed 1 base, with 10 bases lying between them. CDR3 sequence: CASSIARESYNEQFF. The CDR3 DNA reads TGTGCCAGTAGTATCGCGCGGGAATCCTACAATGAGCAGTTCTTC.

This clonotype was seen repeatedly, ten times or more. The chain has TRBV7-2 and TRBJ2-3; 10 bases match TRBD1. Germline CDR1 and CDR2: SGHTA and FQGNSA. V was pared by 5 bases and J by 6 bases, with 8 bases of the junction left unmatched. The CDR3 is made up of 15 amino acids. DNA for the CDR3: TGTGCCAGCAGCCGTCGACAGGGGGCTTATGATACGCAGTATTTT. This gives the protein CASSRRQGAYDTQYF.

CDR3 sequence (DNA): TGTGCCAGCAGCCGTCTGTTAGGTGGCTACACCTTC. It is translated as CASSRLLGGYTF. The chain has TRBV12-3 or TRBV12-4 and TRBJ1-2; no reliable D call. The germline V and J ends were trimmed by 6 bases and 7 bases, with 12 bases remaining between them. The CDR3 totals 12 residues.

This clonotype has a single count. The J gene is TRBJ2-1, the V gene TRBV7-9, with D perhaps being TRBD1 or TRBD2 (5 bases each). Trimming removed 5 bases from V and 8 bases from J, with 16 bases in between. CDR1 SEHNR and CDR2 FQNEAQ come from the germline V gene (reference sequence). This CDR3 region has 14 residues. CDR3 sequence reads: CASSGAGTRDEQFF. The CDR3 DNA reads TGTGCCAGCAGCGGGGCAGGGACCAGAGATGAGCAGTTCTTC.

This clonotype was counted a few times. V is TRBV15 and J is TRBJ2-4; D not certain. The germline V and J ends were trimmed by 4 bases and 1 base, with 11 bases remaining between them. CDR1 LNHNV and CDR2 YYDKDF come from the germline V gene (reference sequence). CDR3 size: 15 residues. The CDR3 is CATSTPRIAKNIQYF. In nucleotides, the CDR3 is TGTGCCACCAGCACCCCAAGAATCGCCAAAAACATTCAGTACTTC.

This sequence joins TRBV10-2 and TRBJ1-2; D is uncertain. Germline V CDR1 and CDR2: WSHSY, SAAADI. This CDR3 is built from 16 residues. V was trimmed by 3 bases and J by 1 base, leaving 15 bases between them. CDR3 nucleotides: TGCGCCAGCAGTGATAGTGGCAGAACTCATAACTATGGCTACACCTTC. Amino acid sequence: CASSDSGRTHNYGYTF.

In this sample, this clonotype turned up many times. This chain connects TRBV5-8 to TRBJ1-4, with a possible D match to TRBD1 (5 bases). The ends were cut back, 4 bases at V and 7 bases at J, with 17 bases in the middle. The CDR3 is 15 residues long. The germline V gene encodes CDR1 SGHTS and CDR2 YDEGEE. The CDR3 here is CASSANSFGGEKLFF. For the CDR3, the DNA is TGTGCCAGCAGCGCCAACAGTTTTGGGGGTGAAAAACTGTTTTTT. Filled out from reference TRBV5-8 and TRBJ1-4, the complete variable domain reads EAGVTQSPTHLIKTRGQQATLRCSPISGHTSVYWYQQALGLGLQFLLWYDEGEERNRGNFPPRFSGRQFPNYSSELNVNALELEDSALYLCASSANSFGGEKLFFGSGTQLSVL.

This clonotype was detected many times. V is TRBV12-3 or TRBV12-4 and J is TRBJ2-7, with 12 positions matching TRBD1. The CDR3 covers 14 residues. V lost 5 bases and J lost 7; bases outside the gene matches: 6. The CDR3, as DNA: TGTGCCAGCAGTCGGGACAGGGGGCGTTGGGAGCAGTACTTC. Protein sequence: CASSRDRGRWEQYF.

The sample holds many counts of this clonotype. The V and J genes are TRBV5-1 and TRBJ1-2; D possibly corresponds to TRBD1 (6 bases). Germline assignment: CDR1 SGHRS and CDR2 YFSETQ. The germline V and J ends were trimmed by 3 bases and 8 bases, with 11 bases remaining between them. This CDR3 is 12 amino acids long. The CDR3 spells CASSSQGSGYTF. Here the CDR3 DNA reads TGCGCCAGCAGCTCACAGGGATCCGGCTACACCTTC.

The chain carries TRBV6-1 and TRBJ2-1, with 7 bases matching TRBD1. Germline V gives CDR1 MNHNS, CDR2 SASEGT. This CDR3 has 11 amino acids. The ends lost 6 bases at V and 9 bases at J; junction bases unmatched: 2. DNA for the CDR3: TGTGCCAGCAGAGGGGGCTTTGAGCAGTTCTTC. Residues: CASRGGFEQFF.

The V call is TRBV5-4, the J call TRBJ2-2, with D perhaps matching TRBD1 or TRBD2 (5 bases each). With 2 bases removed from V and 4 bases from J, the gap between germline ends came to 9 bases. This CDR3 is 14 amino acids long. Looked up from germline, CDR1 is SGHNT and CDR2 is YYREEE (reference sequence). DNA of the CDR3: TGTGCCAGCAGCTTTTGGGGGAGCACCGGGGAGCTGTTTTTT. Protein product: CASSFWGSTGELFF.

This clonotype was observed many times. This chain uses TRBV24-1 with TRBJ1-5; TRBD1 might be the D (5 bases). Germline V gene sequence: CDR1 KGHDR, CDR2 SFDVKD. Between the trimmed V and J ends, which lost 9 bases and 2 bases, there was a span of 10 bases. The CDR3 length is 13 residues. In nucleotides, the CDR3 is TGTGCCACCGCACGAGGGGGCAATCAGCCCCAGCATTTT. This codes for CATARGGNQPQHF.

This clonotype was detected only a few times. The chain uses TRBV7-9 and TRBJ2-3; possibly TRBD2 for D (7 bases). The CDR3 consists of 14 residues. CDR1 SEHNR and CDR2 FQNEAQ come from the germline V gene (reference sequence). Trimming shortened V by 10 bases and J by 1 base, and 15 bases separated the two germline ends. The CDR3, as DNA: TGTGCCAATACGAAAGGGGGGGGCACAGATACGCAGTATTTT. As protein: CANTKGGGTDTQYF.

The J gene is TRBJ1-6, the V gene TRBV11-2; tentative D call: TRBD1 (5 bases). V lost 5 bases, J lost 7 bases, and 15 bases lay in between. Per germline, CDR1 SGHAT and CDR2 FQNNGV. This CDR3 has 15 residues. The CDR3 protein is CASSPQGIGNSPLHF. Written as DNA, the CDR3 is TGTGCCAGCAGCCCCCAGGGTATAGGGAATTCACCCCTCCACTTT.

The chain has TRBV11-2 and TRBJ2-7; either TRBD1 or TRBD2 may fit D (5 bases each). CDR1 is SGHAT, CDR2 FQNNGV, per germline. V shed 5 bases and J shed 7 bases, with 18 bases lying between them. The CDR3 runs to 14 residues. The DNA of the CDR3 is TGTGCCAGCAGCCTCTGGGTGGGGACGAGGGAGCAGTACTTC. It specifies CASSLWVGTREQYF.

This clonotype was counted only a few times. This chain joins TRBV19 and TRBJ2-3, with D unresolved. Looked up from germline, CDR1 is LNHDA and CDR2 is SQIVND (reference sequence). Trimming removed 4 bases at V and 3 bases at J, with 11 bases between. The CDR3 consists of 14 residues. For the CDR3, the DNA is TGTGCCAGTAGTAGATACTTGGTTACAGATACGCAGTATTTT. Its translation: CASSRYLVTDTQYF.

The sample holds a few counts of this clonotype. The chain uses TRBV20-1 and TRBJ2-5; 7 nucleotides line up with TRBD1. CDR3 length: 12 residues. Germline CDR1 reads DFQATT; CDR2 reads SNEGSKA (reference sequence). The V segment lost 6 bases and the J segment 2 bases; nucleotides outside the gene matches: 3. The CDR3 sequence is CSALQGQETQYF. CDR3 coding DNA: TGCAGTGCCTTACAGGGGCAAGAGACCCAGTACTTC.

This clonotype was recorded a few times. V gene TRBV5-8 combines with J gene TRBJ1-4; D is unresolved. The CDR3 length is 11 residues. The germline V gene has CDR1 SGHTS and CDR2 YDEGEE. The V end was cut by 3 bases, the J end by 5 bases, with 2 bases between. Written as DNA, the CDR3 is TGTGCCAGCAGCTGGAATGAAAAACTGTTTTTT. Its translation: CASSWNEKLFF.

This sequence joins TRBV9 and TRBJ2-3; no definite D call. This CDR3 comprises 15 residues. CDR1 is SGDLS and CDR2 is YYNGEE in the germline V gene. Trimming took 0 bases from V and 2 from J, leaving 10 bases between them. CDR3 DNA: TGTGCCAGCAGCGTAGATCAGCGAATCACAGATACGCAGTATTTT. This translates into CASSVDQRITDTQYF. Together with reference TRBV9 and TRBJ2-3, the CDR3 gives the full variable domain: DSGVTQTPKHLITATGQRVTLRCSPRSGDLSVYWYQQSLDQGLQFLIQYYNGEERAKGNILERFSAQQFPDLHSELNLSSLELGDSALYFCASSVDQRITDTQYFGPGTRLTVL.

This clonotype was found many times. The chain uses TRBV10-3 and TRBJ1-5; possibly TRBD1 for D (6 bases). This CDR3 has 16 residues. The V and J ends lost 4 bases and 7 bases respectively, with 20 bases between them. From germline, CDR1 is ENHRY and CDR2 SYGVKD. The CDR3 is CAISGGGPTKPQPQHF. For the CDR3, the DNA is TGTGCCATCAGTGGGGGGGGGCCTACTAAACCCCAGCCCCAGCATTTT.

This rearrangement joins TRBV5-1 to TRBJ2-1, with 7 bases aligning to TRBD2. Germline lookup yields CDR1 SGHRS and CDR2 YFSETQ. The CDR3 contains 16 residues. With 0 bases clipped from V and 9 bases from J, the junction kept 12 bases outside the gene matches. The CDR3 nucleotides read TGCGCCAGCAGCTTGGACGGGGGGAGTGTGGAATTTGAGCAGTTCTTC. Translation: CASSLDGGSVEFEQFF.

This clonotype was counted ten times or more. Here the CDR3 reads CASSYGLTEAFF. DNA for the CDR3: TGTGCCAGCAGTTACGGGTTGACTGAAGCTTTCTTT. The chain recombines TRBV6-2 or TRBV6-3 with TRBJ1-1; D unclear. Deletions cut 2 bases from V and 5 bases from J, with 6 bases between. This CDR3 region has 12 residues. The germline V gene has CDR1 MNHEY and CDR2 SVGEGT.

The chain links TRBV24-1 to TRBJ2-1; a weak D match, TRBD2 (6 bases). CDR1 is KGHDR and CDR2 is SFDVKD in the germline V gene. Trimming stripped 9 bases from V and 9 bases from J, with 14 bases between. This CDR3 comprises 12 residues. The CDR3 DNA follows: TGTGCCACCGGTTGGGACGGGGGTGAGCAGTTCTTC. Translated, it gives CATGWDGGEQFF.

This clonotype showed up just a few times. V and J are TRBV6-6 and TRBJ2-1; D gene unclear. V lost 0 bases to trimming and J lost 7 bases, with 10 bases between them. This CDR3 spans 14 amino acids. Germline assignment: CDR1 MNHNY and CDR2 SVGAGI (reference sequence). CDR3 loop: CASSYSRVRNEQFF. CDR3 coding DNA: TGTGCCAGCAGTTACTCGAGAGTCCGGAATGAGCAGTTCTTC.

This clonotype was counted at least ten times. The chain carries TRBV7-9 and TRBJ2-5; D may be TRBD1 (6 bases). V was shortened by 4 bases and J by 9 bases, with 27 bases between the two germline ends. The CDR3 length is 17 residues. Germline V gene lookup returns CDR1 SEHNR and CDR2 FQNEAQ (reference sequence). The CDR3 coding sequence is TGTGCCAGCAGCTCAGTCTTTGACAGGCAAAAACCTGGGGCCCAGTACTTC. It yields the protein CASSSVFDRQKPGAQYF. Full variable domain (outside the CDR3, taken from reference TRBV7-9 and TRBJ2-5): DTGVSQNPRHKITKRGQNVTFRCDPISEHNRLYWYRQTLGQGPEFLTYFQNEAQLEKSRLLSDRFSAERPKGSFSTLEIQRTEQGDSAMYLCASSSVFDRQKPGAQYFGPGTRLLVL.

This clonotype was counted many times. The CDR3 bases are TGTGCCAGCAGACGACAGGGGTATGGCTACACCTTC. Translation: CASRRQGYGYTF. The rearrangement uses TRBV6-1 and TRBJ1-2; TRBD1 aligns across 8 bases. CDR3 length: 12 amino acids. The V gene's germline CDR1 is MNHNS and CDR2 SASEGT. The J segment lost 5 bases and the V segment lost 6 bases, leaving 2 bases of the junction unmatched.

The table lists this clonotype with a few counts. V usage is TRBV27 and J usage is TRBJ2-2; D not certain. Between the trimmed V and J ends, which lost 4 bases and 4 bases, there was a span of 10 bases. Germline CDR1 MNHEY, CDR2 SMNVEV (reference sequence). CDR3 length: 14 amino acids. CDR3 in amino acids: CASSSQVGTGELFF. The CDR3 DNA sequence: TGTGCCAGCAGTTCCCAGGTGGGCACCGGGGAGCTGTTTTTT.

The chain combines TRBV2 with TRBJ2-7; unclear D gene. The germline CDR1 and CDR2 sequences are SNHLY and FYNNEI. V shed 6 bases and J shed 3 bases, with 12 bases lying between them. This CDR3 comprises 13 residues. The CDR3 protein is CASRGPVDYEQYF. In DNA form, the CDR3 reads TGTGCCAGCAGGGGCCCCGTAGACTACGAGCAGTACTTC.

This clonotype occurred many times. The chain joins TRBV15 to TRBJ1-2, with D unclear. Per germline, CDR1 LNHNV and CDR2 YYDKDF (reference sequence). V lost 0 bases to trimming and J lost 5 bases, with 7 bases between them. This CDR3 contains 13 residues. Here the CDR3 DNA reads TGTGCCACCAGCAGAGATCAACAGTATGGCTACACCTTC. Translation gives CATSRDQQYGYTF.